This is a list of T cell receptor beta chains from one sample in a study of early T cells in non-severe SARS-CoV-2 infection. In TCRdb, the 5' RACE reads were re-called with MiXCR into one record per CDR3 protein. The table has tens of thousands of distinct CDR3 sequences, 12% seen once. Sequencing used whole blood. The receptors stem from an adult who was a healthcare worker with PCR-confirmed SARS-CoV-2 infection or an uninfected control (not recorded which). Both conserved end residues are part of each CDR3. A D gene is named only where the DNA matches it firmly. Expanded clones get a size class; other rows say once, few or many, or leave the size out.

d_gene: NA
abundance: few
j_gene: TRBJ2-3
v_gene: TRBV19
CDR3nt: TGTGCCAGTAGGCCCAAGGACAGAAGCACAGATACGCAGTATTTT
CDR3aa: CASRPKDRSTDTQYF

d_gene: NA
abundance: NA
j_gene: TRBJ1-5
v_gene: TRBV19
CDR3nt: TGTGCCAGTAGTCCCCTGGAGGGAGGAGGCAATCAGCCCCAGCATTTT
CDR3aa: CASSPLEGGGNQPQHF

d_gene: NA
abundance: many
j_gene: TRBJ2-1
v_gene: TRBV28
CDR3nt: TGTGCCAGCTCGGGCTTTTCGGGGTTATACAATGAGCAGTTCTTC
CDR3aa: CASSGFSGLYNEQFF

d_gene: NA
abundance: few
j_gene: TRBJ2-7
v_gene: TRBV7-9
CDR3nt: TGTGCCAGCAGCTTAGGTTCAGGGGCCTACGAGCAGTACTTC
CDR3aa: CASSLGSGAYEQYF

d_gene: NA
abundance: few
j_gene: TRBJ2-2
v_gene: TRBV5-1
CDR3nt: TGCGCCAGCAAAAAATCTTCGGGGGGCAACACCGGGGAGCTGTTTTTT
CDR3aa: CASKKSSGGNTGELFF

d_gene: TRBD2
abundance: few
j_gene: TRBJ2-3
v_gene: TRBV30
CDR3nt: TGTGCCTGGGCGGGACTAGCGGGCACAGATACGCAGTATTTT
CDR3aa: CAWAGLAGTDTQYF

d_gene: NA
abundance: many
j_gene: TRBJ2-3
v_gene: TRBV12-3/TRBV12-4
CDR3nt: TGTGCCAGCAGTCTCACAGATACGCAGTATTTT
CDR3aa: CASSLTDTQYF

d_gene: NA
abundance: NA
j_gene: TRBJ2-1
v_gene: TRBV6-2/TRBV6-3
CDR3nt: TGTGCCAGCAGTTACTCTGAGGGGGGTGAGCAGTTCTTC
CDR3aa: CASSYSEGGEQFF

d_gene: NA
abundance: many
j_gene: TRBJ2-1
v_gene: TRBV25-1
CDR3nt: TGTGCCAGCAGGATTGGGGGAAATGAGCAGTTCTTC
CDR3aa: CASRIGGNEQFF

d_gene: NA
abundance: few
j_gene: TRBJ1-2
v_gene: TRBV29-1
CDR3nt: TGCAGCGTTGACCCCCCCCACACTAACTATGGCTACACCTTC
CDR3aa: CSVDPPHTNYGYTF

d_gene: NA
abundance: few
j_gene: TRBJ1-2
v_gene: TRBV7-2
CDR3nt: TGTGCCAGCAGCTTACAGACAGCCAACTATGGCTACACCTTC
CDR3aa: CASSLQTANYGYTF

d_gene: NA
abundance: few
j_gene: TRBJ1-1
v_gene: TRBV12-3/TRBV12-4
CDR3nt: TGTGCCAGCAGCACCCGACCGGACACTGAAGCTTTCTTT
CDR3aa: CASSTRPDTEAFF

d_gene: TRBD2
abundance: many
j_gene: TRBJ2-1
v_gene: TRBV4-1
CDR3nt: TGCGCCAGCAGCCAAGAAGACCGGGAGGTCTATGAGCAGTTCTTC
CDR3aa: CASSQEDREVYEQFF

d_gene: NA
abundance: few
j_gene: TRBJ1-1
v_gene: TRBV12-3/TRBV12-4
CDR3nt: TGTGCCAGCAGTTTCGGCACTGAAGCTTTCTTT
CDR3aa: CASSFGTEAFF

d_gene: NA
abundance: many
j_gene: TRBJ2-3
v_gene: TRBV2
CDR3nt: TGTGCCAGCAGTGAATTTTTGGGTGGCGGCACAGATACGCAGTATTTT
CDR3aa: CASSEFLGGGTDTQYF

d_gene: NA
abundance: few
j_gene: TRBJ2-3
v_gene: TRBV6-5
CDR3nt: TGTGCCAGCAGTCACGGGGGCCAAAAGTATTTT
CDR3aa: CASSHGGQKYF

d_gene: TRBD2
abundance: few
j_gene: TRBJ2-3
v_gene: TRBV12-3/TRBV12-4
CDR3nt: TGTGCCAGCAGTTTCCACGGGGGGTTTTCAGATACGCAGTATTTT
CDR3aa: CASSFHGGFSDTQYF

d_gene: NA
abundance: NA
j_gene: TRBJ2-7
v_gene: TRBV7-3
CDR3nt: TGTGCCAGCAGCCCCGGGGGCTACGAGCAGTACTTC
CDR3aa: CASSPGGYEQYF

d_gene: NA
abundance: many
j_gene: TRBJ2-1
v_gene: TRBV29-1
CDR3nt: TGCAGCGTTGGTGCGTCGACCACGGTAGAGCAGTTCTTC
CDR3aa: CSVGASTTVEQFF

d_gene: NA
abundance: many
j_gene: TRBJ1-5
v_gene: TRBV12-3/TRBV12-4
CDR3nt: TGTGCCAGCAGCCTCCTCACAGAGGGGCCCCAGCATTTT
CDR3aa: CASSLLTEGPQHF

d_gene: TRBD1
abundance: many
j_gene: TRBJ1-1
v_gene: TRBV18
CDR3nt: TGTGCCAGCTCACCTTCGAGGGGACAGGGGGCCACTGAAGCTTTCTTT
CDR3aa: CASSPSRGQGATEAFF

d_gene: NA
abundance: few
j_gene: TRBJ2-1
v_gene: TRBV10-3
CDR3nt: TGTGCCATCAGTGAGTCTTCAGGTTACTACAATGAGCAGTTCTTC
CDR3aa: CAISESSGYYNEQFF

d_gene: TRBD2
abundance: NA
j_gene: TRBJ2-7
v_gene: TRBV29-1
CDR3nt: TGCAGCGCAGGACTAGCGGGATTCTACGAGCAGTACTTC
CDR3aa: CSAGLAGFYEQYF

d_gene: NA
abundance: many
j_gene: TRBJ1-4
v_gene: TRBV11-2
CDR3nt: TGTGCCAGCAGCTTAGAAGAAAAACTGTTTTTT
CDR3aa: CASSLEEKLFF

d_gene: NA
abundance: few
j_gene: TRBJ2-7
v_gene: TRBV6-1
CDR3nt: TGTGCCAGCAGTTCGCCCCTCTACGAGCAGTACTTC
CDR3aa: CASSSPLYEQYF

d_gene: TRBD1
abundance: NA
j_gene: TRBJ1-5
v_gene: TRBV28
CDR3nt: TGTGCCAGCAGCTCAGGGGGCATAGGAGATCAGCCCCAGCATTTT
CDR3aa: CASSSGGIGDQPQHF

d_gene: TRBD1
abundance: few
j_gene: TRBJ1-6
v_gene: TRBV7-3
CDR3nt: TGTGCCAGCAGCCTGGGACAGGGCTATTCACCCCTCCACTTT
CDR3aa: CASSLGQGYSPLHF

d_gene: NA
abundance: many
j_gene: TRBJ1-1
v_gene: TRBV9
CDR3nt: TGTGCCAGCAGCGATAGGGCCAGCGGCACTGAAGCTTTCTTT
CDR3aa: CASSDRASGTEAFF

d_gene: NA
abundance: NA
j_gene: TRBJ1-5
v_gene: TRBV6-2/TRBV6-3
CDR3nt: TGTGCCAGCAGTTACTCCGGAGACAATCAGCCCCAGCATTTT
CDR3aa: CASSYSGDNQPQHF

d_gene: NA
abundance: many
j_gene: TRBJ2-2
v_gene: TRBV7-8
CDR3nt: TGTGCCAGCAGCTTAGGCCAGAACACCGGGGAGCTGTTTTTT
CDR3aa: CASSLGQNTGELFF

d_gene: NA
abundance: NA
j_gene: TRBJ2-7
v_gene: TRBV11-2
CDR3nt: TGTGCCAGCAGCTTAGAGGCCCTCCCTCAATCTGGGCAGTACTTC
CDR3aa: CASSLEALPQSGQYF

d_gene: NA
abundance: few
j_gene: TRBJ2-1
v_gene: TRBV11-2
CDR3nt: TGTGCCAGCAGCTTTGGGAATGAGCAGTTCTTC
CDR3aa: CASSFGNEQFF

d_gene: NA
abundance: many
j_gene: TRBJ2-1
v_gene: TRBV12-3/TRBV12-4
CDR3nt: TGTGCCAGCAGTTTGGCGGGGCCTTGGAATGAGCAGTTCTTC
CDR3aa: CASSLAGPWNEQFF

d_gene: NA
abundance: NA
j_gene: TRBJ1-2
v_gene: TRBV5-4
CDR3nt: TGTGCCAGCAGCCCCCCCACTCTTGAGGAGGGCTACACCTTC
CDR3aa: CASSPPTLEEGYTF

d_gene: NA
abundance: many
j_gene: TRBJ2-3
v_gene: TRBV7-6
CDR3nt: TGTGCCAGCAGCAAAACTAGGATGGAGGAGGATACGCAGTATTTT
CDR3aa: CASSKTRMEEDTQYF

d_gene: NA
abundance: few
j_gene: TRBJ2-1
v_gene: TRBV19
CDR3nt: TGTGCCAGTAGTATAGATATTTGGGCTGAGCAGTTCTTC
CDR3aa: CASSIDIWAEQFF

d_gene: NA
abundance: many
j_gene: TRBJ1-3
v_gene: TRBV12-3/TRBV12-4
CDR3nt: TGTGCCAGCAGCCCGGCGGGGACTGCTGGAAACACCATATATTTT
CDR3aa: CASSPAGTAGNTIYF

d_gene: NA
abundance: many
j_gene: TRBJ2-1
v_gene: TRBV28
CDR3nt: TGTGCCAGCAGTTTATCAGACAGGCAGGGTGGGTACTACAATGAGCAGTTCTTC
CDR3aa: CASSLSDRQGGYYNEQFF

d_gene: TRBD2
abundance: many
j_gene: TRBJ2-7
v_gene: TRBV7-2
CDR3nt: TGTGCCAGCAACAGTCCGCGGGAGCCCTACGAGCAGTACTTC
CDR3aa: CASNSPREPYEQYF

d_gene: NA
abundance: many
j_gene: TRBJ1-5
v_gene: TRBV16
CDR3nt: TGTGCCAGCAGCCAAGTCCTCAGCAATCAGCCCCAGCATTTT
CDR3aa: CASSQVLSNQPQHF

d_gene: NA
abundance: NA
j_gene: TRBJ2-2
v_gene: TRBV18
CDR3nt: TGTGCCAGCTCCCCATCCACAGGGCGGAACACCGGGGAGCTGTTTTTT
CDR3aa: CASSPSTGRNTGELFF

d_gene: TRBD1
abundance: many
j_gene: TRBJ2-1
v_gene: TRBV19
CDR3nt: TGTGCCAGTACCCGGGGACAGGGAGCACTCCACAATGAGCAGTTCTTC
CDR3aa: CASTRGQGALHNEQFF

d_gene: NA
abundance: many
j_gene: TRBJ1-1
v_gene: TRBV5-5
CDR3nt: TGTGCCAGCAGTTCCTCAGGGCCCACTGAAGCTTTCTTT
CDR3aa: CASSSSGPTEAFF